The 7 T cell receptor beta chains in this list originate from one sample, sequenced in a study of immune reconstitution after stem cell transplant in scleroderma. TCRdb called the RT-PCR reads again in MiXCR, with one record for every CDR3 protein. The repertoire holds under 4,500 distinct CDR3 sequences, with under 7.5% as singletons. The material was obtained before or after autologous hematopoietic stem cell transplantation (not recorded which). The receptors here all came from a female donor with systemic sclerosis.

This clonotype ranks as medium-sized. This sequence joins TRBV28 and TRBJ2-7, with D tentatively TRBD1 (6 bases). From germline, CDR1 is MDHEN and CDR2 SYDVKM. The V end lost 2 bases, the J end lost 1 base, and 9 bases lay between the germline ends. The CDR3 is 14 residues long. CDR3 nucleotide sequence: TGTGCCAGCAGTTTAACAGGGCCATCCTACGAGCAGTACTTC. Its translation is CASSLTGPSYEQYF. Full variable domain (missing parts from reference TRBV28 and TRBJ2-7): DVKVTQSSRYLVKRTGEKVFLECVQDMDHENMFWYRQDPGLGLRLIYFSYDVKMKEKGDIPEGYSVSREKKERFSLILESASTNQTSMYLCASSLTGPSYEQYFGPGTRLTVT.

This clonotype is termed medium-sized. J is TRBJ2-5 and V is TRBV24-1, with 10 bases fitting TRBD1. V shed 4 bases, J shed 2 bases, and the junction held 9 bases outside the gene matches. Germline CDR1 is KGHDR and CDR2 is SFDVKD. CDR3 length: 17 amino acids. This CDR3 is CATSETRRDRGQETQYF. The CDR3 DNA reads TGTGCCACCAGTGAAACACGCCGGGACAGGGGTCAAGAGACCCAGTACTTC.

This clonotype ranks as medium-sized. V usage is TRBV5-1 and J usage is TRBJ1-4, with D possibly matching TRBD1 (5 bases). Germline CDR1 reads SGHRS; CDR2 reads YFSETQ. The CDR3 is made up of 17 amino acids. V lost 0 bases and J lost 8, with 20 bases in between. CDR3: CASSLGLQGDSFEKLFF. CDR3 nucleotides: TGCGCCAGCAGCTTGGGTCTTCAGGGTGACAGCTTCGAAAAACTGTTTTTT.

In this sample, this clonotype is medium-sized. The V and J genes are TRBV25-1 and TRBJ2-7; 7 nucleotides align to TRBD2. The ends lost 1 base at V and 6 bases at J; junction bases unmatched: 6. The CDR3 extends over 14 amino acids. CDR1 MGHDK and CDR2 SYGVNS come from the germline V gene. CDR3 coding DNA: TGTGCCAGCAGTGAATGGGGAGGGGCCCTCGAGCAGTACTTC. This gives the protein CASSEWGGALEQYF.

This clonotype was picked up a small number of times. This sequence joins TRBV28 and TRBJ2-7, with TRBD2 matching 7 bases. Germline CDR1 reads MDHEN; CDR2 reads SYDVKM. With 2 bases clipped from V and 3 bases from J, the junction kept 7 bases outside the gene matches. The CDR3 is 15 residues long. Written as DNA, the CDR3 is TGTGCCAGCAGTTTAAGGCGGAGGGAGGGCTACGAGCAGTACTTC. Translation: CASSLRRREGYEQYF.

By its share, this clonotype is medium-sized. The rearrangement joins TRBV20-1 to TRBJ1-2; perhaps TRBD1 as D (5 bases). Per germline, CDR1 DFQATT and CDR2 SNEGSKA (reference sequence). The CDR3 spans 13 residues. With 2 bases removed from V and 4 bases from J, the gap between germline ends came to 11 bases. The CDR3 loop reads CSARSGRGYGYTF. The CDR3 bases are TGCAGTGCTAGATCTGGAAGGGGCTATGGCTACACCTTC.

This clonotype ranks as medium-sized. The chain couples TRBV6-6 to TRBJ1-5; D may be TRBD1 (6 bases). The CDR3 extends over 16 amino acids. V was shortened by 5 bases and J by 1 base, with 15 bases between the two germline ends. Germline values: CDR1 MNHNY, CDR2 SVGAGI (reference sequence). The CDR3, as DNA: TGTGCCAGCAGTCGGGTACTACAGGGAAGCAATCAGCCCCAGCATTTT. Translating gives CASSRVLQGSNQPQHF.